In its sample, the clone carrying this T cell receptor beta chain was seen many times. This sample is drawn from a study of molecular identifiers for immune sequencing clone quantification. Study background: RNA from around 20,000 or 100,000 naive CD8 cells was split five ways in replicates, with four sequenced.

Looked up from germline, CDR1 is DFQATT and CDR2 is SNEGSKA (reference sequence). This CDR3 comprises 15 residues. Germline trimming cut 4 bases from V and 4 bases from J; bases unmatched to any gene: 13. Methods described previously were used for bulk TCR libraries, and listed TCR primers were applied. TCRdb analysed the PCR reads with MiXCR anew, one entry per CDR3 protein. The sample gives more than 250,000 distinct CDR3 sequences, around 21% of which show up once; more than 0.8% is in the top ten. Sequencing was carried out using naive CD8+ T cells from blood, with Jurkat cell RNA spiked in. The sample's subset: FACS-sorted CD8+CD4-CCR7+CD45RA+ naive T cells. This sequence joins TRBV20-1 and TRBJ2-7, with 7 bases matching TRBD1. The sequence was collected from a human donor in good health. Some libraries in this study had Jurkat cell RNA spiked in. CDR3: CSATGTGQDVYEQYF. The DNA for the CDR3 is TGCAGTGCTACCGGGACCGGACAGGATGTTTACGAGCAGTACTTC.